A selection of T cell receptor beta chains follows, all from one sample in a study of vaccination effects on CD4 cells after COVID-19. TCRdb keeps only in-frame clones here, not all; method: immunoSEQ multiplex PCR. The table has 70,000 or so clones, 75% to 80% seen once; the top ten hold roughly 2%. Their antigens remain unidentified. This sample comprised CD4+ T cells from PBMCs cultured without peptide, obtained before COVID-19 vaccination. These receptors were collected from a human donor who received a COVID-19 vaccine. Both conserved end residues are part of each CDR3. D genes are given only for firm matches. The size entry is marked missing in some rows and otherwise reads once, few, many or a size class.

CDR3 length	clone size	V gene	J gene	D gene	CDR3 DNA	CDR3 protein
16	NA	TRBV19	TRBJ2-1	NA	TGTGCCAGTAGTCCGCTTCTGTTTACATCCTACAATGAGCAGTTCTTC	CASSPLLFTSYNEQFF
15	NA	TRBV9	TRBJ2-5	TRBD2	TGTGCCAGCAGCGTAGCGGGGGGGCGAGGGGAGACCCAGTACTTC	CASSVAGGRGETQYF
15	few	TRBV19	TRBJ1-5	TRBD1	TGTGCCAGTAGTATAGATCAGGGGGGCAATCAGCCCCAGCATTTT	CASSIDQGGNQPQHF
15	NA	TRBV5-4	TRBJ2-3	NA	TGTGCCAGCAGCTTGGTCGGCGGAGGGGAAGATACGCAGTATTTT	CASSLVGGGEDTQYF
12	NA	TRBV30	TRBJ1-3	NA	TGTGCCTCCGGCCCCTCTGGAAACACCATATATTTT	CASGPSGNTIYF
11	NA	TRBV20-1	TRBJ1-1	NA	TGCAGTGCAGCGGCGAACACTGAAGCTTTCTTT	CSAAANTEAFF
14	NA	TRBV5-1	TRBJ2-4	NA	TGCGCCAGCAGCCCGACGGTAGCCAAAAACATTCAGTACTTC	CASSPTVAKNIQYF
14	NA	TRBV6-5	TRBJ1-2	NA	TGTGCCAGCAGGGCCCAGGGCCCTAACTATGGCTACACCTTC	CASRAQGPNYGYTF
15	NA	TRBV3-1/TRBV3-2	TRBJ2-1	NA	TGTGCCAGCAGCCAAGAGTTAGGACTCTCGAATGAGCAGTTCTTC	CASSQELGLSNEQFF
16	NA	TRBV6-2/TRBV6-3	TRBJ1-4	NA	TGTGCCAGCAGTTACGGTTCCCTAAGAAGGAATGAAAAACTGTTTTTT	CASSYGSLRRNEKLFF
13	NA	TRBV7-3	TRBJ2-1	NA	TGTGCCAGCAGCTTAAGGGGAATCGATGAGCAGTTCTTC	CASSLRGIDEQFF
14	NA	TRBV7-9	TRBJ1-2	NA	TGTGCCAGCAGCTTCCCCTTCGGTAACTATGGCTACACCTTC	CASSFPFGNYGYTF
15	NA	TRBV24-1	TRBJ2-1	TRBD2	TGTGCCACCAGTGATTCCGCGGGGGGGCGGAATGAGCAGTTCTTC	CATSDSAGGRNEQFF
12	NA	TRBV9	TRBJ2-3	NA	TGTGCCAGCAGCCCTACGTCAGATACGCAGTATTTT	CASSPTSDTQYF
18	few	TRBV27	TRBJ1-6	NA	TGTGCCAGCAGTTTGTTAGGGCTGCAATTCTCCTATAATTCACCCCTCCACTTT	CASSLLGLQFSYNSPLHF
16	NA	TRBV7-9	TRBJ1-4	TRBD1	TGTGCCAGCAGACCTTGGGACAGTTCAACTAATGAAAAACTGTTTTTT	CASRPWDSSTNEKLFF
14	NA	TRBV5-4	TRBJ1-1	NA	TGTGCCAGCAGCTTGAGTCGGGAGAACACTGAAGCTTTCTTT	CASSLSRENTEAFF
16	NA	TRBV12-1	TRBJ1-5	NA	TGTGCCAGCAGCACCCCGGTTAAAGTGGGGGATCAGCCCCAGCATTTT	CASSTPVKVGDQPQHF
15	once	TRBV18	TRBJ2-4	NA	TGTGCCAGCTCACCAAATTCCCAGGGCCAAAACATTCAGTACTTC	CASSPNSQGQNIQYF
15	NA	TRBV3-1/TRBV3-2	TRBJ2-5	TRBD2	TGTGCCAGCAGTAGAAGCGGGGGGGCCCGGGAGACCCAGTACTTC	CASSRSGGARETQYF
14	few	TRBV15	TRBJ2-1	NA	TGTGCCACCAGCAGAAATGGCCTGAGCAATGAGCAGTTCTTC	CATSRNGLSNEQFF
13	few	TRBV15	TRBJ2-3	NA	TGTGCCACCAGCAGAGATAGACAAGATACGCAGTATTTT	CATSRDRQDTQYF
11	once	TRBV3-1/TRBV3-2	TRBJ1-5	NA	TGTGCCAGCAGTTTGACGACCGCTCGGCATTTT	CASSLTTARHF
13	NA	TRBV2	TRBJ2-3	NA	TGTGCCAGCAAGGGCCCAGTGCCAGATACGCAGTATTTT	CASKGPVPDTQYF
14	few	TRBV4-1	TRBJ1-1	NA	TGCGCCAGCAGCCTTGGGGGGGACGACACTGAAGCTTTCTTT	CASSLGGDDTEAFF
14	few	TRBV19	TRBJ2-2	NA	TGTGCCAGTAGTATTGATAGGGTCCCCGGGGAGCTGTTTTTT	CASSIDRVPGELFF
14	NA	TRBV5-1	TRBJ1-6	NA	TGCGCCAGCAGCTTGGAGGCCAGGGATTCACCCCTCCACTTT	CASSLEARDSPLHF
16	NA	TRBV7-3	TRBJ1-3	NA	TGTGCCAGCAGCTTAATCGGAGGGGAGTCTGGAAACACCATATATTTT	CASSLIGGESGNTIYF
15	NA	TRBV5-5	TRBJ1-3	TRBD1	TGTGCCAGCAGCTTGGCACCGGGACAGGGAAACACCATATATTTT	CASSLAPGQGNTIYF
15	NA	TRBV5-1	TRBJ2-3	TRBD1	TGCGCCAGCAGCTGGGGGACAGGAACCACAGATACGCAGTATTTT	CASSWGTGTTDTQYF
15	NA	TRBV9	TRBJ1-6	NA	TGTGCCAGCAGCGTAGCTGGGGATCAGAATTCACCCCTCCACTTT	CASSVAGDQNSPLHF
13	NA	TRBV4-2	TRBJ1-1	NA	TGTGCCAGCAGCCAAGATGAAGGCACTGAAGCTTTCTTT	CASSQDEGTEAFF
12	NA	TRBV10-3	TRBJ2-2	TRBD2	TGTGCCAGCGGGGGGTACGCCGGGGAGCTGTTTTTT	CASGGYAGELFF
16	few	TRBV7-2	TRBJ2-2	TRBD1	TGTGCCAGCAGCTTGCTGACAGGGCGTGGGACCGGGGAGCTGTTTTTT	CASSLLTGRGTGELFF
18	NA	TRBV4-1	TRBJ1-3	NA	TGCGCCAGCAGCCAAGACCAGGCCGCAATGCCCTCTGGAAACACCATATATTTT	CASSQDQAAMPSGNTIYF
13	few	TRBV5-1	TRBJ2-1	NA	TGCGCCAGCCGTGTGGGGGTGGGGAATGAGCAGTTCTTC	CASRVGVGNEQFF
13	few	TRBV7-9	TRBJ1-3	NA	TGTGCCAGCAGCCTACCTCTTGGAAACACCATATATTTT	CASSLPLGNTIYF
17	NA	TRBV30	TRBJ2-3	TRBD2	TGTGCCTGGAGTGCAGACCGTAGCCCGGGGGGAGAGGATACGCAGTATTTT	CAWSADRSPGGEDTQYF
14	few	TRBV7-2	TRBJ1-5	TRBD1	TGTGCCAGCAGCTTGGGACAGGGAAATCAGCCCCAGCATTTT	CASSLGQGNQPQHF
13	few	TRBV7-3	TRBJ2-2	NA	TGTGCCAGCAGCTTAGATCTTCGGGGGGAGCTGTTTTTT	CASSLDLRGELFF
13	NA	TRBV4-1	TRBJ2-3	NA	TGCGCCAGCAGCAGGAGCAGGACAGATACGCAGTATTTT	CASSRSRTDTQYF
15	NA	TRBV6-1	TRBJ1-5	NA	TGTGCCAGCAGTGAAGCGGGCGCGAGCAATCAGCCCCAGCATTTT	CASSEAGASNQPQHF
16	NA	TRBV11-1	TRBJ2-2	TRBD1	TGTGCCAGCAGCACACCGGGACAGGCGAACACCGGGGAGCTGTTTTTT	CASSTPGQANTGELFF
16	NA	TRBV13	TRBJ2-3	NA	TGTGCCAGCAGCTTAGAGGGCAGAGCTAGCACAGATACGCAGTATTTT	CASSLEGRASTDTQYF
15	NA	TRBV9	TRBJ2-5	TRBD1	TGTGCCAGCAGCGTAGAGGTGGACAGGGGGCAGACCCAGTACTTC	CASSVEVDRGQTQYF
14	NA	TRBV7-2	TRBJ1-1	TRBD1	TGTGCCAGCAGCCCGGACAGGGGAGGTACTGAAGCTTTCTTT	CASSPDRGGTEAFF